The next 31 T cell receptor beta chains were all read from a single sample in a study of shared clonotypes between healthy human individuals. Method: immunoSEQ multiplex PCR; TCRdb's copy keeps in-frame clones and lacks some. The sample holds roughly 1,500,000 clones; 95% to 99% are singletons and the top ten take around 0.47%. Material: naive CD4+ T cells sorted from blood. Subset of the sample: CD45RA+ positively selected. These receptors were collected from a man aged 25 to 40 in good health.

V usage is TRBV6-6 and J usage is TRBJ2-7, with D perhaps TRBD2 (5 bases). Germline CDR1 reads MNHNY; CDR2 reads SVGAGI (reference sequence). CDR3 size: 13 residues. Trimming took off 2 bases at V and 8 bases at J, with 13 bases between the two ends. The CDR3, as DNA: TGTGCCAGCAGTTACGGAGGCGAGGTAAAGCAGTACTTC. Its protein product is CASSYGGEVKQYF.

The chain uses TRBV7-8 and TRBJ2-2; D uncertain. V dropped 0 bases and J dropped 0 bases, with 11 bases sitting between them. Per the germline V gene, CDR1 is SGHVS and CDR2 is FQNEAQ. The CDR3 spans 17 residues. CDR3 nucleotide sequence: TGTGCCAGCAGCTTAGCGCAAGCACGGACGAACACCGGGGAGCTGTTTTTT. As protein: CASSLAQARTNTGELFF.

As concerns this clone: The same CDR3 also results from other DNA sequences found in this sample. The CDR3 here is CASSPDRDQPQHF. The DNA of the CDR3 is TGTGCCAGTAGCCCGGACAGGGACCAGCCCCAGCATTTT. The V and J genes are TRBV19 and TRBJ1-5; 8 positions agree with TRBD1. Trimming at V came to 6 bases and at J to 7 bases, leaving 5 bases not matched to a gene. The CDR3 sequence is 13 residues long. Germline assignment: CDR1 LNHDA and CDR2 SQIVND (reference sequence).

V and J are TRBV10-3 and TRBJ2-1; 10 nucleotides match TRBD2. The CDR3 has 13 residues. Losses at the gene ends were 11 bases for V and 2 bases for J; bases not matched to a gene: 3. Germline V lookup: CDR1 ENHRY, CDR2 SYGVKD. CDR3 nucleotides: TGTGCCTCTAGCGGGGGAACCTACAATGAGCAGTTCTTC. It codes for CASSGGTYNEQFF.

This chain links TRBV4-3 with TRBJ2-1; D is unresolved. Germline V lookup: CDR1 LGHNA, CDR2 YSLEER. There are 15 residues in the CDR3. The V end was cut by 0 bases, the J end by 5 bases, with 11 bases between. The CDR3 reads CASSQEPHHDNEQFF. The CDR3 DNA follows: TGCGCCAGCAGCCAAGAGCCGCATCATGACAATGAGCAGTTCTTC.

V is TRBV5-6 and J is TRBJ2-1, with TRBD2 matching 9 bases. V shed 4 bases and J 4 bases; nucleotides not matched to a gene: 3. CDR1 and CDR2 from the germline V gene are SGHDT and YYEEEE. There are 14 residues in the CDR3. The CDR3 spells CASSALAGYNEQFF. The CDR3 DNA is TGTGCCAGCAGCGCCCTAGCGGGATACAATGAGCAGTTCTTC.

Concerning this clone: Other DNA sequences in this sample translate to the same CDR3. The chain employs TRBV28 and TRBJ2-2; unclear D gene. Germline assignment: CDR1 MDHEN and CDR2 SYDVKM. The CDR3 contains 12 residues. The V gene lost 6 bases and the J gene lost 1 base, with 3 bases spanning the gap. CDR3 loop: CASSLNTGELFF. CDR3 bases: TGTGCCAGCAGCCTGAACACCGGGGAGCTGTTTTTT. Supplemented by reference TRBV28 and TRBJ2-2, the full variable domain reads DVKVTQSSRYLVKRTGEKVFLECVQDMDHENMFWYRQDPGLGLRLIYFSYDVKMKEKGDIPEGYSVSREKKERFSLILESASTNQTSMYLCASSLNTGELFFGEGSRLTVL.

This chain uses TRBV2 with TRBJ2-7; D possibly matches TRBD1 or TRBD2 (6 bases each). Trimming cost V 5 bases and J 7 bases, with 12 bases left between them. Germline assignment: CDR1 SNHLY and CDR2 FYNNEI. This CDR3 contains 12 residues. The CDR3, as DNA: TGTGCCAGCAGTACAGGGACTCGGGAGCAGTACTTC. Translating gives CASSTGTREQYF. Variable domain in full (rest from reference TRBV2 and TRBJ2-7): EPEVTQTPSHQVTQMGQEVILRCVPISNHLYFYWYRQILGQKVEFLVSFYNNEISEKSEIFDDQFSVERPDGSNFTLKIRSTKLEDSAMYFCASSTGTREQYFGPGTRLTVT.

This clone has only a few counts. V and J are TRBV7-6 and TRBJ1-3; D is unresolved. Trimming took 6 bases from V and 0 from J, leaving 12 bases between them. In germline, CDR1 is SGHVS, CDR2 FNYEAQ. This CDR3 spans 15 amino acids. The CDR3 nucleotides are TGTGCCAGCAGGCGAGGACCAAGCTCTGGAAACACCATATATTTT. This sequence encodes CASRRGPSSGNTIYF.

This chain connects TRBV5-1 to TRBJ2-5, with TRBD2 matching over 9 bases. The CDR3 spans 14 residues. Trimming cost V 4 bases and J 4 bases; bases outside gene matches: 5. Germline CDR1 is SGHRS and CDR2 is YFSETQ. CDR3 protein: CASSVPGLAETQYF. The CDR3 DNA sequence: TGCGCCAGCAGCGTCCCGGGACTAGCAGAGACCCAGTACTTC.

The chain uses TRBV9 and TRBJ2-7; 9 bases are a match to TRBD1. V gave up 5 bases and J gave up 3 bases; unmatched junction bases: 6. Germline V lookup: CDR1 SGDLS, CDR2 YYNGEE. There are 14 residues in the CDR3. The CDR3 protein is CASSNTGQGYEQYF. Here the CDR3 DNA reads TGTGCCAGCAGTAACACGGGACAGGGCTACGAGCAGTACTTC. Full variable domain (outside the CDR3, taken from reference TRBV9 and TRBJ2-7): DSGVTQTPKHLITATGQRVTLRCSPRSGDLSVYWYQQSLDQGLQFLIQYYNGEERAKGNILERFSAQQFPDLHSELNLSSLELGDSALYFCASSNTGQGYEQYFGPGTRLTVT.

The chain recombines TRBV28 with TRBJ1-2; TRBD1 matches 7 bases. The trim removed 3 bases at V and 5 bases at J, leaving 9 bases unmatched. The CDR3 extends over 15 amino acids. CDR1 is MDHEN, CDR2 SYDVKM, per germline. The CDR3 here is CASSFGPGQMYGYTF. The CDR3 DNA sequence: TGTGCCAGCAGTTTTGGCCCGGGACAGATGTATGGCTACACCTTC.

V is TRBV5-4 and J is TRBJ1-4; D is uncertain. The V and J ends lost 1 base and 2 bases respectively, with 12 bases between them. The germline V gene encodes CDR1 SGHNT and CDR2 YYREEE (reference sequence). The CDR3 is made up of 16 amino acids. In nucleotides, the CDR3 is TGTGCCAGCAGCTTGCTGGGCAGGTCGACTAATGAAAAACTGTTTTTT. Protein: CASSLLGRSTNEKLFF.

The chain joins TRBV9 to TRBJ2-1; either TRBD1 or TRBD2 may supply D (6 bases each). CDR1 and CDR2 (germline): SGDLS, YYNGEE. V gave up 1 base and J gave up 7 bases, with 15 bases separating them. The CDR3 sequence is 15 residues long. Here the CDR3 DNA reads TGTGCCAGCAGCGTATGGGGGGCTAGCGTAAATGAGCAGTTCTTC. Translated: CASSVWGASVNEQFF.

With regard to this clone: This same CDR3 is encoded by further DNA sequences in the sample. The chain carries TRBV18 and TRBJ2-1; 10 bases fit TRBD2. Per germline, CDR1 KGHSH and CDR2 LQKENI. The CDR3 has 15 residues. The trim removed 3 bases at V and 4 bases at J, leaving 3 bases unmatched. The CDR3 region is CASSPTSGTYNEQFF. CDR3 in DNA: TGTGCCAGCTCACCCACTAGCGGGACTTACAATGAGCAGTTCTTC.

This chain connects TRBV5-5 to TRBJ2-3; TRBD2 agrees at 13 bases. With 3 bases clipped from V and 3 bases from J, the junction kept 4 bases outside the gene matches. CDR1 SGHKS and CDR2 YYEKEE come from the germline V gene (reference sequence). This CDR3 is built from 16 residues. In nucleotides, the CDR3 is TGTGCCAGCAGCTGGGGACTAGCGGGAAGTACAGATACGCAGTATTTT. The encoded protein is CASSWGLAGSTDTQYF. The whole variable domain, remainder taken from reference TRBV5-5 and TRBJ2-3, is DAGVTQSPTHLIKTRGQQVTLRCSPISGHKSVSWYQQVLGQGPQFIFQYYEKEERGRGNFPDRFSARQFPNYSSELNVNALLLGDSALYLCASSWGLAGSTDTQYFGPGTRLTVL.

This CDR3 reads CASSLPGVVVGNTIYF. The DNA of the CDR3 is TGTGCCAGCAGTTTACCAGGGGTTGTTGTTGGAAACACCATATATTTT. This chain connects TRBV28 to TRBJ1-3; tentative D call: TRBD1 (6 bases). Germline V gene sequence: CDR1 MDHEN, CDR2 SYDVKM. The CDR3 is 16 residues long. V lost 2 bases, J lost 3 bases, and 14 bases lay in between.

The gene calls are TRBV7-8 and TRBJ2-5, with D hard to call. From germline, CDR1 is SGHVS and CDR2 FQNEAQ. There are 13 residues in the CDR3. Trimming removed 5 bases from V and 5 bases from J, with 12 bases in between. This CDR3 is CASSPPSRETQYF. DNA of the CDR3: TGTGCCAGCAGCCCCCCTTCAAGGGAGACCCAGTACTTC.

With respect to this clone: Within the sample, other DNA sequences also encode this same CDR3. V and J are TRBV29-1 and TRBJ2-7; 7 bases agree with TRBD1. Unmatched junction bases numbered 6, after V lost 4 bases and J lost 3 bases. In germline, CDR1 is SQVTM, CDR2 ANQGSEA. CDR3 length: 13 amino acids. CDR3 sequence: CSVATGVVYEQYF. As DNA, the CDR3 is TGCAGCGTTGCTACAGGGGTTGTCTACGAGCAGTACTTC.

The chain is built from TRBV29-1 and TRBJ2-5, with TRBD2 identical over 9 bases. Germline V gene lookup returns CDR1 SQVTM and CDR2 ANQGSEA. The CDR3 is made up of 12 amino acids. V shed 8 bases and J 5 bases; nucleotides not matched to a gene: 6. CDR3 protein: CSSGTSSETQYF. The CDR3 DNA reads as TGCAGCTCCGGGACTAGCAGCGAGACCCAGTACTTC.

The rearrangement links TRBV18 to TRBJ1-2; D unclear. The CDR3 spans 13 residues. The V end lost 1 base, the J end lost 6 bases, and 9 bases lay between the germline ends. Germline V gene data show CDR1 as KGHSH and CDR2 as LQKENI. CDR3 in amino acids: CASSPLDLDGYTF. In DNA, the CDR3 is TGTGCCAGCTCACCACTGGACCTCGATGGCTACACCTTC.

This chain joins TRBV7-8 and TRBJ2-1, with TRBD2 matching 7 bases. The CDR3 covers 17 residues. The germline CDR1 and CDR2 sequences are SGHVS and FQNEAQ. Trimming took 0 bases from V and 2 from J; bases not matched to a gene: 7. In nucleotides, the CDR3 is TGTGCCAGCAGCTTAGCCCCAAGCGGGATCGCCTACAATGAGCAGTTCTTC. Protein product: CASSLAPSGIAYNEQFF.

The rearrangement uses TRBV5-5 and TRBJ2-3, with D perhaps TRBD2 (5 bases). The V end lost 0 bases, the J end lost 4 bases, and 12 bases lay between the germline ends. CDR1 and CDR2 from the germline V gene are SGHKS and YYEKEE (reference sequence). The CDR3 has 15 residues. The CDR3 protein is CASSLGTPGADTQYF. The CDR3 DNA reads TGTGCCAGCAGCTTGGGCACACCCGGGGCAGATACGCAGTATTTT.

The CDR3 sequence is CASSTASVSDTQYF. For the CDR3, the DNA is TGTGCCAGCAGCACCGCTAGCGTCTCAGATACGCAGTATTTT. V is TRBV9 and J is TRBJ2-3, with D possibly matching TRBD2 (6 bases). With 4 bases removed from V and 4 bases from J, the gap between germline ends came to 13 bases. CDR1 and CDR2 (germline): SGDLS, YYNGEE. There are 14 residues in the CDR3.

This chain uses TRBV9 with TRBJ1-2; D is ambiguous. CDR3 length: 15 residues. V shed 0 bases and J shed 1 base, with 10 bases lying between them. Germline V gene lookup returns CDR1 SGDLS and CDR2 YYNGEE. The CDR3 DNA is TGTGCCAGCAGCGTAGGACCGGGCGATAACTATGGCTACACCTTC. Amino acid sequence: CASSVGPGDNYGYTF.

This chain joins TRBV11-1 and TRBJ1-2; the D gene is possibly TRBD1 (5 bases). The CDR3 has 14 amino acids. V gave up 3 bases and J gave up 4 bases, with 12 bases separating them. The germline V gene encodes CDR1 SGHAT and CDR2 FQDESV (reference sequence). The CDR3 DNA reads TGTGCCAGCAGCTTCCGGCCCGGGGCCTATGGCTACACCTTC. Translated, it gives CASSFRPGAYGYTF.

The chain couples TRBV6-5 to TRBJ2-2; 8 nucleotides align to TRBD1. Germline V CDR1 and CDR2: MNHEY, SVGAGI. Trimming removed 5 bases from V and 6 bases from J; junction bases left unmatched: 2. The CDR3 covers 13 residues. The CDR3 nucleotides read TGTGCCAGCAGTCAGGACAGGGCCGGGGAGCTGTTTTTT. Translating it yields CASSQDRAGELFF.

CDR3 residues: CASSVGTVSTDTQYF. The CDR3 DNA sequence: TGCGCCAGCAGCGTAGGGACAGTCTCCACAGATACGCAGTATTTT. V gene TRBV5-1 combines with J gene TRBJ2-3; TRBD1 aligns across 7 bases. V was pared by 4 bases and J by 2 bases, with 7 bases of the junction left unmatched. This CDR3 is built from 15 residues. Germline CDR1 is SGHRS and CDR2 is YFSETQ.

The V and J genes are TRBV28 and TRBJ2-7; D perhaps matches TRBD2 (5 bases). The CDR3 runs to 14 residues. V lost 7 bases, J lost 4 bases, and 17 bases lay in between. Germline V CDR1 and CDR2: MDHEN, SYDVKM. CDR3 DNA sequence: TGTGCCAGCACCCAACTAGTCAGCCCGTACGAGCAGTACTTC. Encoded protein: CASTQLVSPYEQYF.

This chain connects TRBV14 to TRBJ1-2, with a tentative D call TRBD1 (5 bases). CDR3 length: 15 residues. Germline lookup yields CDR1 SGHDN and CDR2 FVKESK. The V and J ends lost 4 bases and 8 bases respectively, with 20 bases between them. CDR3: CASSRAPGLSYGYTF. The CDR3 DNA is TGTGCCAGCAGCCGTGCGCCGGGACTCTCCTACGGCTACACCTTC.

The chain couples TRBV6-5 to TRBJ1-2; D is possibly TRBD1 (5 bases). The CDR3 length is 15 residues. The V gene lost 2 bases and the J gene lost 1 base, with 11 bases spanning the gap. The germline V gene has CDR1 MNHEY and CDR2 SVGAGI. In DNA, the CDR3 is TGTGCCAGCAGTTACACATATCAGGGTAACTATGGCTACACCTTC. It specifies CASSYTYQGNYGYTF.